This T cell receptor beta chain was retrieved from a study of T cell responses to AZD1222 COVID-19 vaccine. Trimming removed 2 bases from V and 6 bases from J; junction bases left unmatched: 7. The length of the CDR3 is 15 residues. The germline V gene has CDR1 SGHVS and CDR2 FNYEAQ. General study findings and limits: In all cases, repertoires were sampled only after the peak T cell response. Spike-specific TCR depth and breadth grew after two AZD1222 doses. Most donors were white British, females outnumbered males, and clonal diversity was possibly underestimated.

As to this clone: The antigen remains unidentified.

Clones were read by immunoSEQ multiplex PCR, and TCRdb kept only the in-frame ones, dropping some. The sample comprises under 150,000 clones, roughly 90% of which are singletons, and 1.5% to 2% rests with the top ten. This receptor was identified in an adult in good health. The chain combines TRBV7-6 with TRBJ1-5; 7 nucleotides align to TRBD1. The sequences come from peripheral blood, collected on day 0 of AZD1222 vaccination. In DNA, the CDR3 is TGTGCCAGCAGCTTACTACAGGGGTTCGGTCAGCCCCAGCATTTT. It specifies CASSLLQGFGQPQHF.